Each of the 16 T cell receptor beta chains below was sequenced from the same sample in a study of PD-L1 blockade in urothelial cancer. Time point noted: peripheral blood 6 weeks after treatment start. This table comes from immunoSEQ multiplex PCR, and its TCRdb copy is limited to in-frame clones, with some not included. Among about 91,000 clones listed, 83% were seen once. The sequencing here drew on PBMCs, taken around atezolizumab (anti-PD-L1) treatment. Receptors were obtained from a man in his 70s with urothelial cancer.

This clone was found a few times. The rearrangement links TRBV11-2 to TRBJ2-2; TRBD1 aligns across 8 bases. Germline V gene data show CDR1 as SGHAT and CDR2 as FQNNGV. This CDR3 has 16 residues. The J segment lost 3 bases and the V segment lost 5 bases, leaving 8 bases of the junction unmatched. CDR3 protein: CASSQDRVSHTGELFF. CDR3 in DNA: TGTGCCAGCAGCCAGGACAGGGTCTCTCACACCGGGGAGCTGTTTTTT.

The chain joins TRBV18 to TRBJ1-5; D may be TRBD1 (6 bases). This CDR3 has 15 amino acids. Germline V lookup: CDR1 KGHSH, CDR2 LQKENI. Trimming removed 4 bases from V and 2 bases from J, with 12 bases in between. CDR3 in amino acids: CASSQMDSGNQPQHF. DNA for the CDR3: TGTGCCAGCTCACAAATGGACAGCGGCAATCAGCCCCAGCATTTT.

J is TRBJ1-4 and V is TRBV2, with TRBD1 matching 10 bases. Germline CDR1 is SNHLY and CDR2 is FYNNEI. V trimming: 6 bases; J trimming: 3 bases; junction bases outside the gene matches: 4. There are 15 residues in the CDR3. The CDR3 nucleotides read TGTGCCAGCAGAGACAGGGGGCAGGCTAATGAAAAACTGTTTTTT. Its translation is CASRDRGQANEKLFF.

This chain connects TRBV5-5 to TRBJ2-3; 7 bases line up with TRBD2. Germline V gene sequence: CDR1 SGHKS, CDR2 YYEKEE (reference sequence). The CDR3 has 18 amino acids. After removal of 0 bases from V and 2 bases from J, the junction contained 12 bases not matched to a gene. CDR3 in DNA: TGTGCCAGCAGCTTGGCCTATCAGCGGGGCCACCTCACAGATACGCAGTATTTT. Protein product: CASSLAYQRGHLTDTQYF.

This CDR3 is CASSLRQGAYEQYF. The CDR3 DNA reads as TGTGCCAGCAGCTTACGGCAGGGGGCTTACGAGCAGTACTTC. The chain uses TRBV7-2 and TRBJ2-7; TRBD1 matches 8 bases. V dropped 2 bases and J dropped 4; count of bases not matched to a gene: 4. Germline V lookup: CDR1 SGHTA, CDR2 FQGNSA. The CDR3 runs 14 residues.

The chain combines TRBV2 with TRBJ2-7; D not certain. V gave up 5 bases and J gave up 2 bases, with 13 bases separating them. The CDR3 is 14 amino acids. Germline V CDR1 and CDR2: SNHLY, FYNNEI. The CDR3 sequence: CASSFDPRPYEQYF. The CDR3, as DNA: TGTGCCAGCAGTTTCGATCCTAGGCCCTACGAGCAGTACTTC. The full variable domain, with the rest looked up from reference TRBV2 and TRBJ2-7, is EPEVTQTPSHQVTQMGQEVILRCVPISNHLYFYWYRQILGQKVEFLVSFYNNEISEKSEIFDDQFSVERPDGSNFTLKIRSTKLEDSAMYFCASSFDPRPYEQYFGPGTRLTVT.

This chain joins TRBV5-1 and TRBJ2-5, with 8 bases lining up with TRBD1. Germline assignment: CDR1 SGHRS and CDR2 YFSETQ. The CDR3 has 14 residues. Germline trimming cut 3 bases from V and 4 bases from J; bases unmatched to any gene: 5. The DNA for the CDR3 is TGCGCCAGCAGCTCGGACAGGGCGGGAGAGACCCAGTACTTC. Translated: CASSSDRAGETQYF.

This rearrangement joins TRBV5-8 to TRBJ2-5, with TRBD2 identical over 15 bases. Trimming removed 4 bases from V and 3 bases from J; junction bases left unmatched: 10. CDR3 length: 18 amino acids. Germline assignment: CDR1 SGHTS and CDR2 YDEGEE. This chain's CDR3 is CASSPGLAGGRTEETQYF. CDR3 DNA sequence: TGTGCCAGCAGCCCGGGACTAGCGGGGGGTCGCACAGAAGAGACCCAGTACTTC.

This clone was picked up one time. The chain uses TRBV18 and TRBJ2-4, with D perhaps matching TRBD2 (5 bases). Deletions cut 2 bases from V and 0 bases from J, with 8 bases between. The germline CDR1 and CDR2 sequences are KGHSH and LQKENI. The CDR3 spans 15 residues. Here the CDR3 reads CASSPGETAKNIQYF. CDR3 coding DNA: TGTGCCAGCTCACCAGGGGAGACAGCCAAAAACATTCAGTACTTC.

The CDR3 sequence: CASSQVQDSYEQYF. The DNA of the CDR3 is TGTGCCAGCAGCCAAGTACAGGACTCCTACGAGCAGTACTTC. The chain combines TRBV4-2 with TRBJ2-7; perhaps TRBD1 as D (5 bases). V was clipped by 1 base and J by 0 bases, with 7 bases between them. CDR3 length: 14 residues. Germline assignment: CDR1 LGHNA and CDR2 YNFKEQ.

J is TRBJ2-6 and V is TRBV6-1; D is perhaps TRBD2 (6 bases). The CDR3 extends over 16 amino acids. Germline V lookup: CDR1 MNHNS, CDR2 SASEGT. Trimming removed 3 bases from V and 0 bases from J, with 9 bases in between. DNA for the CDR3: TGTGCCAGCAGTGAGGGAGGAACCTCTGGGGCCAACGTCCTGACTTTC. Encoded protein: CASSEGGTSGANVLTF.

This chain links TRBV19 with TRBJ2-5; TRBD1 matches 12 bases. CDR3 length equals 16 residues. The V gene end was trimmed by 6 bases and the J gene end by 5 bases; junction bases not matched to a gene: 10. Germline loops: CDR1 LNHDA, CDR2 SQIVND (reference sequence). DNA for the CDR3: TGTGCCAGTAGAGACGCAGGGACAGGGGGCCGGGAGACCCAGTACTTC. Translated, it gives CASRDAGTGGRETQYF.

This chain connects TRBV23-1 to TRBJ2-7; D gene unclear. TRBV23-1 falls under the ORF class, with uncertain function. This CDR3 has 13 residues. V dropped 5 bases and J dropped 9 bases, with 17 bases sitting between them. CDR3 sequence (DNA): TGCGCCAGCAGTTCGCGGTATCCTGGCTGGCAGTACTTC. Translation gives CASSSRYPGWQYF.

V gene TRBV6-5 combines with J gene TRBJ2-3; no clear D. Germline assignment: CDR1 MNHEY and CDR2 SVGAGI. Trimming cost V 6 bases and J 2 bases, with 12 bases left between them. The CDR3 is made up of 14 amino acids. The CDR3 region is CASSDTFYTDTQYF. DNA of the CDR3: TGTGCCAGCAGCGACACCTTTTACACAGATACGCAGTATTTT.

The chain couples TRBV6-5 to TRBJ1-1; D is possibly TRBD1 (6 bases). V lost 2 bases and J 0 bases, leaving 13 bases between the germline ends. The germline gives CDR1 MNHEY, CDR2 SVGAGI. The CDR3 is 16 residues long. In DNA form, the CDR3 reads TGTGCCAGCAGTTACCCGGGCACAGGGATGAACACTGAAGCTTTCTTT. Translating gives CASSYPGTGMNTEAFF.

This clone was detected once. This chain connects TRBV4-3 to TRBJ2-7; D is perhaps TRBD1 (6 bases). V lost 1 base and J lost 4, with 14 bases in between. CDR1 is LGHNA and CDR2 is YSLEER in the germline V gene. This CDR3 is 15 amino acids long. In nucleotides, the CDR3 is TGCGCCAGCAGCCAAGGGGTCAACAGGGAGTACGAGCAGTACTTC. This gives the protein CASSQGVNREYEQYF.